The 24 T cell receptor beta chains listed next were all sequenced from one sample in a study of regulatory T cells in long-lasting Graves disease. Time point of the sample: newly diagnosed GD, antithyroid drugs for less than 3 months. The authors made the TCR library using RNA they extracted from PBMCs. Arm-PCR of CDR3 regions and iRepertoire HTBI primers were the basis on which TCR beta libraries were built. TCRdb processed the multiplex PCR reads anew with MiXCR; each CDR3 protein has one entry. The top ten clones hold around 36% of a sample with approximately 310,000 distinct CDR3 sequences, under 20% of them seen once. The sequencing here drew on peripheral blood mononuclear cells (PBMCs), taken at new diagnosis, from a patient treated with antithyroid drugs. These receptor sequences come from a female donor with Graves disease.

V usage is TRBV5-6 and J usage is TRBJ2-1; 8 bases fit TRBD2. CDR1 is SGHDT, CDR2 YYEEEE, per germline. The CDR3 length is 22 residues. J gave up 2 bases and V 1 base, and 23 bases lay outside the gene matches. DNA for the CDR3: TGTGCCAGCAGCTTGATTAATCGGGGGGCACTAGCGGACCTCGGCCCCTACAATGAGCAGTTCTTC. Protein sequence: CASSLINRGALADLGPYNEQFF.

This clonotype was picked up many times. The rearrangement joins TRBV6-1 to TRBJ2-6; no clear D gene. The CDR3 is 17 residues long. With 2 bases removed from V and 0 bases from J, the gap between germline ends came to 11 bases. Per the germline V gene, CDR1 is MNHNS and CDR2 is SASEGT. In DNA form, the CDR3 reads TGTGCCAGCAGTGAATATAGCTTGGTCTCTGGGGCCAACGTCCTGACTTTC. Translating gives CASSEYSLVSGANVLTF.

Concerning this clonotype itself: One end of the junction is discordant with germline, which a read error may explain. This chain links TRBV3-1 with TRBJ2-1; the D is unclear. From germline, CDR1 is LGHDT and CDR2 YNNKEL (reference sequence). The CDR3 runs to 12 residues. The DNA of the CDR3 is TGTGCCAGGAGCCGAGGAGTCGGTGAGCAGTTCTTC. Translation gives CARSRGVGEQFF.

This clonotype has ten or more counts. The genes are TRBV12-3 or TRBV12-4 and TRBJ2-5; 7 nucleotides align to TRBD2. J was trimmed by 4 bases and V by 3 bases; bases with no gene match: 8. The CDR3 contains 15 residues. Here the CDR3 reads CASSFGTGRGETQYF. CDR3 nucleotides: TGTGCCAGCAGTTTCGGGACGGGGAGGGGAGAGACCCAGTACTTC.

This clonotype was found many times. The chain has TRBV30 and TRBJ2-1, with 9 nucleotides matching TRBD1. V lost 5 bases, J lost 2 bases, and 7 bases stayed unmatched. The CDR3 is 15 residues long. Germline CDR1 and CDR2: GTSNPN and SVGIG (reference sequence). The CDR3 spells CAWARDRETYNEQFF. CDR3 in DNA: TGTGCCTGGGCTCGGGACAGGGAAACCTACAATGAGCAGTTCTTC. Filled out from reference TRBV30 and TRBJ2-1, the complete variable domain reads SQTIHQWPATLVQPVGSPLSLECTVEGTSNPNLYWYRQAAGRGLQLLFYSVGIGQISSEVPQNLSASRPQDRQFILSSKKLLLSDSGFYLCAWARDRETYNEQFFGPGTRLTVL.

This clonotype was counted ten times or more. This chain uses TRBV10-3 with TRBJ2-3, with D hard to call. The CDR3 is made up of 16 amino acids. V was trimmed by 0 bases and J by 4 bases, leaving 14 bases between them. The germline V gene encodes CDR1 ENHRY and CDR2 SYGVKD. For the CDR3, the DNA is TGTGCCATCAGTGAGTCTCGTCGAGGCTTCCCAGATACGCAGTATTTT. Translated: CAISESRRGFPDTQYF.

This chain connects TRBV11-2 to TRBJ2-5, with D possibly matching TRBD2 (5 bases). This CDR3 is built from 16 residues. Deletions cut 1 base from V and 0 bases from J, with 12 bases between. The germline V gene has CDR1 SGHAT and CDR2 FQNNGV. The CDR3 reads CASSLGLTTDQETQYF. DNA for the CDR3: TGTGCCAGCAGCTTAGGACTAACCACTGACCAAGAGACCCAGTACTTC.

This clonotype came up many times. The V and J genes are TRBV12-3 or TRBV12-4 and TRBJ1-5, with TRBD1 matching 9 bases. The CDR3 totals 17 residues. The V segment lost 7 bases and the J segment 0 bases; nucleotides outside the gene matches: 10. Here the CDR3 reads CASTPRTGEYSNQPQHF. The CDR3 DNA reads as TGTGCCAGCACCCCTAGGACAGGGGAGTATAGCAATCAGCCCCAGCATTTT.

This clonotype occurred many times. One end of the junction does not line up with germline, which may come from a read error. The chain combines TRBV7-7 with TRBJ2-7; D is tentatively TRBD1 or TRBD2 (6 bases each). The germline CDR1 and CDR2 sequences are SSHAT and FNYEAQ (reference sequence). The CDR3 loop spans 15 amino acids. CDR3 residues: CASSLESVGGLEQYF. The CDR3 bases are TGTGCTAGCAGCTTAGAGTCGGTCGGGGGCCTCGAGCAGTACTTC.

This clonotype was seen ten or more times. The rearrangement joins TRBV19 to TRBJ1-1, with unresolved D. Trimming left V 3 bases short and J 3 bases short, with 11 bases between. The germline CDR1 and CDR2 sequences are LNHDA and SQIVND (reference sequence). There are 14 residues in the CDR3. The CDR3 sequence is CASSMGGVDTEAFF. The CDR3 region has the DNA TGTGCCAGTAGTATGGGCGGGGTAGACACTGAAGCTTTCTTT.

The chain uses TRBV2 and TRBJ2-6; D is ambiguous. CDR1 SNHLY and CDR2 FYNNEI come from the germline V gene. The ends were cut back, 6 bases at V and 3 bases at J, with 6 bases in the middle. This CDR3 has 13 residues. The CDR3 is CASRGFGANVLTF. In nucleotides, the CDR3 is TGTGCCAGCAGGGGATTTGGGGCCAACGTCCTGACTTTC.

This clonotype came up many times. The gene calls are TRBV20-1 and TRBJ1-2; D uncertain. Trimming pared 0 bases from V and 7 bases from J, leaving 21 bases between. CDR3 length: 16 amino acids. The germline gives CDR1 DFQATT, CDR2 SNEGSKA (reference sequence). Here the CDR3 reads CSARDFDLAELSGYTF. The CDR3 DNA reads TGCAGTGCTAGAGATTTCGACTTGGCCGAATTAAGTGGCTACACCTTC.

This clonotype was detected ten times or more. The chain employs TRBV4-1 and TRBJ2-5; 7 bases agree with TRBD2. Germline CDR1 reads MGHRA; CDR2 reads YSYEKL. This CDR3 comprises 16 residues. J was trimmed by 2 bases and V by 4 bases; bases with no gene match: 10. The DNA for the CDR3 is TGCGCCAGCAGCCTGGCAGCGGGAAGTAGGCAAGAGACCCAGTACTTC. Protein sequence: CASSLAAGSRQETQYF.

This clonotype has ten or more counts. This chain joins TRBV12-3 or TRBV12-4 and TRBJ2-4; tentatively, D is TRBD2 (6 bases). The CDR3 covers 14 residues. V was pared by 3 bases and J by 6 bases, with 12 bases between. CDR3 residues: CASSFGASVNIQYF. The CDR3 DNA sequence: TGTGCCAGCAGTTTCGGGGCTAGCGTAAACATTCAGTACTTC.

This clonotype was detected ten times or more. The J gene is TRBJ2-7, the V gene TRBV7-9, with 8 bases fitting TRBD2. The CDR3 sequence is 15 residues long. CDR1 SEHNR and CDR2 FQNEAQ come from the germline V gene (reference sequence). Losses at the gene ends were 5 bases for V and 2 bases for J; bases not matched to a gene: 8. The CDR3 region is CASSPQAGATYEQYF. CDR3 nucleotides: TGTGCCAGCAGCCCACAAGCGGGAGCGACCTACGAGCAGTACTTC.

A note on this clonotype: One end of the junction is discordant with germline, which a read error may explain. The chain links TRBV15 to TRBJ2-1; 9 nucleotides line up with TRBD1. Germline CDR1 LNHNV, CDR2 YYDKDF (reference sequence). This CDR3 comprises 15 residues. The CDR3 loop is CATSRYRDRDNGQFF. The CDR3 bases are TGTGCCACCAGCAGATACCGGGACAGGGACAATGGGCAGTTCTTC.

V and J are TRBV9 and TRBJ1-2; TRBD1 aligns across 10 bases. This CDR3 has 15 amino acids. Trimming removed 4 bases from V and 8 bases from J; junction bases left unmatched: 11. The germline V gene encodes CDR1 SGDLS and CDR2 YYNGEE. CDR3 nucleotides: TGTGCCAGCAGCATAGCCGGGACAGGGGCAAACGGCTACACCTTC. This gives the protein CASSIAGTGANGYTF.

As to this clonotype: It is likely a read error: a sequence one base away is far more abundant. The CDR3 ends on some other residue instead of the conserved phenylalanine or tryptophan, so this is likely a read error. The CDR3 DNA sequence: TGTGCCAGCAGTCCTCAGACCCCCGGGAACATTCAGTACTAC. The encoded protein is CASSPQTPGNIQYY. The chain is built from TRBV7-8 and TRBJ2-4; no firm D call. The CDR3 loop spans 14 amino acids. V was clipped by 6 bases and J by 7 bases, with 16 bases between them. The germline V gene has CDR1 SGHVS and CDR2 FQNEAQ.

This clonotype showed up many times. V is TRBV20-1 and J is TRBJ1-1; 9 bases line up with TRBD1. The V and J ends lost 6 bases and 0 bases, in that order; junction bases with no gene match: 8. Germline values: CDR1 DFQATT, CDR2 SNEGSKA (reference sequence). The CDR3 spans 15 residues. DNA of the CDR3: TGCAGTGCAAAAAACAGGGGGCGGGTGAACACTGAAGCTTTCTTT. Amino acid sequence: CSAKNRGRVNTEAFF.

The chain employs TRBV6-1 and TRBJ2-7, with TRBD2 matching 7 bases. Trimming cost V 7 bases and J 3 bases; bases outside gene matches: 12. The germline CDR1 and CDR2 sequences are MNHNS and SASEGT. There are 15 residues in the CDR3. In nucleotides, the CDR3 is TGTGCCAGCATCCAAGCCCAGCTAGCGGACTACGAGCAGTACTTC. Amino acid sequence: CASIQAQLADYEQYF.

This clonotype was counted only a few times. It may be a read error: a sequence one base away is much more abundant. The chain has TRBV7-9 and TRBJ2-7, with no clear D. Per germline, CDR1 SEHNR and CDR2 FQNEAQ (reference sequence). The CDR3 spans 11 residues. CDR3 DNA: TGTGCCAACAGCTTAGAGAGCGAGCAGTACTTC. This sequence encodes CANSLESEQYF.

Many counts were recorded for this clonotype. The chain employs TRBV18 and TRBJ2-3, with D uncertain. The germline V gene encodes CDR1 KGHSH and CDR2 LQKENI. The germline V and J ends were trimmed by 6 bases and 0 bases, with 10 bases remaining between them. This CDR3 region has 14 residues. The CDR3 sequence is CASSAAVSTDTQYF. CDR3 coding DNA: TGTGCCAGCTCCGCGGCGGTTAGCACAGATACGCAGTATTTT.

The sample holds many counts of this clonotype. The chain links TRBV11-2 to TRBJ2-7, with D possibly being TRBD1 (6 bases). This CDR3 has 13 amino acids. With 6 bases removed from V and 1 base from J, the gap between germline ends came to 10 bases. Germline assignment: CDR1 SGHAT and CDR2 FQNNGV. This chain's CDR3 is CASSLGQSYEQYF. CDR3 coding DNA: TGTGCCAGCAGTCTAGGACAGTCCTACGAGCAGTACTTC.

This clonotype was detected only a few times. The rearrangement joins TRBV3-1 to TRBJ1-5; TRBD1 is a possible D gene (5 bases). This CDR3 contains 15 residues. Germline V CDR1 and CDR2: LGHDT, YNNKEL (reference sequence). Trimming cost V 5 bases and J 2 bases, with 13 bases left between them. The CDR3 nucleotides are TGTGCCAGCAGCTACGCGGGGCTAGGCAATCAGCCCCAGCATTTT. Its protein product is CASSYAGLGNQPQHF. The full variable domain, in which reference TRBV3-1 and TRBJ1-5 provide the parts outside the CDR3, is DTAVSQTPKYLVTQMGNDKSIKCEQNLGHDTMYWYKQDSKKFLKIMFSYNNKELIINETVPNRFSPKSPDKAHLNLHINSLELGDSAVYFCASSYAGLGNQPQHFGDGTRLSIL.